The source of this T cell receptor (beta chain) is a study of blood T cell repertoires in COVID-19. Study-level information: Some COVID-19 samples were acute and others convalescent; all came from the United States, Italy and Spain. In each case, the material was cDNA or gDNA derived from T cells, B-cell-depleted T cells, or PBMCs.

Clones were sequenced by immunoSEQ multiplex PCR, and TCRdb holds only the in-frame ones, with some missing. The sample has about 220,000 clones; 70% to 90% are singletons. V lost 4 bases to trimming and J lost 9 bases; unmatched junction nucleotides: 6. The germline V gene has CDR1 SQVTM and CDR2 ANQGSEA. The CDR3 covers 12 residues. The TCR comes from a woman in her thirties or forties with acute COVID-19. V gene TRBV29-1 combines with J gene TRBJ2-1; 7 bases are shared with TRBD1. The sequenced sample consisted of PBMCs or T cells enriched from blood (not recorded which). The CDR3 nucleotides are TGCAGCGTTGCTACAGGGGTAGGTGAGCAGTTCTTC. Protein: CSVATGVGEQFF.